This entry describes one T cell receptor (beta chain). Its specificity is not known. One entry per CDR3 protein results from TCRdb running MiXCR on the 5' RACE reads. This sample has roughly 1.6 million distinct CDR3 sequences, with around 29% found just once. This sample was included in a study of identical twins. Study findings and constraints: Among beta out-of-frame sequences, excess sharing between twins appeared weaker. There was an excess of low generation probability in the out-of-frame alpha sequences that twins shared. Donors were not followed over many years; analysis was cross-sectional. The authors noted that invariant MAIT and iNKT cells could partly confound zero-insertion analyses.

Germline CDR1 SEHNR, CDR2 FQNEAQ (reference sequence). There are 15 residues in the CDR3. The clonotype was recovered from a newborn girl in good health. This chain links TRBV7-9 with TRBJ2-4, with 7 bases that match TRBD2. The J call may be mistaken, given a closer DNA end match to TRBJ2-7. The source material was cord blood. CDR3 loop: CASSLIPGGGYEQYF. CDR3 coding DNA: TGTGCCAGCAGCTTAATCCCTGGGGGGGGCTACGAGCAGTACTTC.